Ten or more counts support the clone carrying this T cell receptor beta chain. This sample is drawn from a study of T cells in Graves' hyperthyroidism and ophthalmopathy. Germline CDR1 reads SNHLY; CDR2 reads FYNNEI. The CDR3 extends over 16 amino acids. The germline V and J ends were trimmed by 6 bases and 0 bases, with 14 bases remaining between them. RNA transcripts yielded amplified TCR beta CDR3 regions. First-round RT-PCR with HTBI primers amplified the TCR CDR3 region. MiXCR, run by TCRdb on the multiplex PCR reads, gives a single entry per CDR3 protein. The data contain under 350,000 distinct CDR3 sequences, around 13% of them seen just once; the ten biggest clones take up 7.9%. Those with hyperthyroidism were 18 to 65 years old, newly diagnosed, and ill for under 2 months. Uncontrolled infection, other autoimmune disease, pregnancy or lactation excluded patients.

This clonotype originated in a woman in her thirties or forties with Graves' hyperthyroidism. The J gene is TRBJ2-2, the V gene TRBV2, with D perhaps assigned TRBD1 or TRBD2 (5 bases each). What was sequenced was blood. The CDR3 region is CASSETADANTGELFF. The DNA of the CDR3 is TGTGCCAGCAGCGAGACAGCGGACGCGAACACCGGGGAGCTGTTTTTT.